The 14 T cell receptor beta chains below all came from one sample that was sequenced in a study of blood T cell repertoires in COVID-19. The assay was immunoSEQ multiplex PCR, and TCRdb's table has in-frame clones only and misses some. The sample holds more than 300,000 clones, 70% to 90% seen once. Sequencing used PBMCs or T cells enriched from blood (not recorded which). Receptors were obtained from a woman younger than 45 who had recovered from COVID-19.

In nucleotides, the CDR3 is TGCAGCGGCGGGAACATTAGGACTGGCACAGATACGCAGTATTTT. Its protein product is CSGGNIRTGTDTQYF. The J gene is TRBJ2-3, the V gene TRBV29-1; maybe TRBD2 (6 bases). V was pared by 7 bases and J by 1 base, with 18 bases between. This CDR3 region has 15 residues. The germline gives CDR1 SQVTM, CDR2 ANQGSEA.

V and J are TRBV19 and TRBJ1-5; 7 positions agree with TRBD1. The CDR3 totals 15 residues. J gave up 7 bases and V 5 bases, and 11 bases lay outside the gene matches. Germline V gene lookup returns CDR1 LNHDA and CDR2 SQIVND (reference sequence). CDR3 bases: TGTGCCAGTAGTGTTCAACAGGGGTCGGGGCAGCCCCAGCATTTT. It translates to CASSVQQGSGQPQHF.

The chain carries TRBV19 and TRBJ1-2; 9 nucleotides match TRBD1. The junction had 3 bases not matched to a gene; V was cut back by 4 bases and J by 3 bases. The CDR3 extends over 14 amino acids. CDR1 and CDR2 from the germline V gene are LNHDA and SQIVND (reference sequence). The DNA of the CDR3 is TGTGCCAGTAGTACGCGGACAGGGGACTATGGCTACACCTTC. Protein sequence: CASSTRTGDYGYTF.

The gene calls are TRBV6-5 and TRBJ2-5; D is possibly TRBD2 (5 bases). V gave up 6 bases and J gave up 4 bases, with 12 bases separating them. The germline V gene has CDR1 MNHEY and CDR2 SVGAGI. The CDR3 spans 13 residues. CDR3 in DNA: TGTGCCAGCAGGGGAGAGGGTGGAGAGACCCAGTACTTC. Translating gives CASRGEGGETQYF.

The rearrangement joins TRBV5-1 to TRBJ1-5, with D perhaps TRBD1 (5 bases). V was trimmed by 4 bases and J by 3 bases, leaving 23 bases between them. The CDR3 is 18 amino acids. CDR1 and CDR2 (germline): SGHRS, YFSETQ. In DNA form, the CDR3 reads TGCGCCAGCAGCCAATACCGGGGGTCCAGGACGGACAATCAGCCCCAGCATTTT. Its translation is CASSQYRGSRTDNQPQHF. The whole variable domain, filled in from reference TRBV5-1 and TRBJ1-5, reads KAGVTQTPRYLIKTRGQQVTLSCSPISGHRSVSWYQQTPGQGLQFLFEYFSETQRNKGNFPGRFSGRQFSNSRSEMNVSTLELGDSALYLCASSQYRGSRTDNQPQHFGDGTRLSIL.

The chain has TRBV11-2 and TRBJ1-1, with unresolved D. CDR3 length: 15 amino acids. The germline V gene encodes CDR1 SGHAT and CDR2 FQNNGV. V lost 5 bases, J lost 0 bases, and 13 bases lay in between. The CDR3 bases are TGTGCCAGCAGCCGAGTCACGGGGTTGAACACTGAAGCTTTCTTT. It codes for CASSRVTGLNTEAFF.

The DNA for the CDR3 is TGTGCCTGGAGTAGCGGGGTTAGCGGGGGCCGGGAGACCCAGTACTTC. Protein sequence: CAWSSGVSGGRETQYF. The rearrangement links TRBV30 to TRBJ2-5; 9 bases agree with TRBD2. V was clipped by 2 bases and J by 5 bases; unmatched bases: 12. Germline V lookup: CDR1 GTSNPN, CDR2 SVGIG (reference sequence). This CDR3 contains 16 residues.

The chain has TRBV18 and TRBJ2-7, with 11 bases aligning to TRBD2. The trim removed 1 base at V and 3 bases at J, leaving 5 bases unmatched. The CDR3 runs to 16 residues. Germline loops: CDR1 KGHSH, CDR2 LQKENI. CDR3 DNA: TGTGCCAGCTCACCACTAGCGGGGGGGCCCAGCTACGAGCAGTACTTC. This sequence encodes CASSPLAGGPSYEQYF.

Comments on this clone: This may be a read error, as it is one base from a much larger clone. This sequence joins TRBV2 and TRBJ1-2; possibly TRBD1 for D (6 bases). V lost 6 bases to trimming and J lost 2 bases, with 10 bases between them. CDR3 length: 13 amino acids. Germline V CDR1 and CDR2: SNHLY, FYNNEI. The CDR3 DNA is TGTGCCAGCAGCCAGACAGGAAACTATGGCTACACCTTC. Its translation is CASSQTGNYGYTF.

The chain links TRBV6-1 to TRBJ1-2; no clear D. V was trimmed by 1 base and J by 7 bases, leaving 10 bases between them. CDR1 and CDR2 from the germline V gene are MNHNS and SASEGT. This CDR3 has 13 amino acids. CDR3 nucleotides: TGTGCCAGCAGTGAAGTCAAGGGAGGTGGCTACACCTTC. It translates to CASSEVKGGGYTF.

The chain combines TRBV5-1 with TRBJ1-5, with 12 bases identical to TRBD1. The CDR3 consists of 15 residues. Germline V CDR1 and CDR2: SGHRS, YFSETQ. V was pared by 4 bases and J by 6 bases, with 5 bases of the junction left unmatched. CDR3 in DNA: TGCGCCAGCAGCCCGGGACAGGGGGCTTCTCAGCCCCAGCATTTT. Amino acid sequence: CASSPGQGASQPQHF.

The rearrangement links TRBV6-6 to TRBJ1-2; D is possibly TRBD1 (5 bases). V was cut by 8 bases and J by 7 bases, with 20 bases left in between. The CDR3 is 14 amino acids. Germline V gene sequence: CDR1 MNHNY, CDR2 SVGAGI (reference sequence). CDR3 sequence: CASGAAQGPFGYTF. DNA of the CDR3: TGTGCCAGCGGAGCAGCTCAGGGCCCCTTTGGCTACACCTTC.

V and J are TRBV6-2 or TRBV6-3 and TRBJ1-6; 12 nucleotides line up with TRBD1. Germline V CDR1 and CDR2: MNHEY, SVGEGT. The CDR3 has 16 amino acids. The V gene end was trimmed by 5 bases and the J gene end by 10 bases; junction bases not matched to a gene: 9. CDR3 bases: TGTGCCAGCAGTCAACTGGGACAGGGGGCGAGGTCACCCCTCCACTTT. This gives the protein CASSQLGQGARSPLHF.

As concerns this clone: The sample holds other DNA sequences that translate to the same CDR3. The chain links TRBV5-5 to TRBJ1-2; 7 positions agree with TRBD1. The ends lost 3 bases at V and 4 bases at J; junction bases unmatched: 3. Germline V CDR1 and CDR2: SGHKS, YYEKEE (reference sequence). CDR3 length: 13 amino acids. DNA for the CDR3: TGTGCCAGCAGCTCCCGGGACAGCTATGGCTACACCTTC. Protein sequence: CASSSRDSYGYTF.